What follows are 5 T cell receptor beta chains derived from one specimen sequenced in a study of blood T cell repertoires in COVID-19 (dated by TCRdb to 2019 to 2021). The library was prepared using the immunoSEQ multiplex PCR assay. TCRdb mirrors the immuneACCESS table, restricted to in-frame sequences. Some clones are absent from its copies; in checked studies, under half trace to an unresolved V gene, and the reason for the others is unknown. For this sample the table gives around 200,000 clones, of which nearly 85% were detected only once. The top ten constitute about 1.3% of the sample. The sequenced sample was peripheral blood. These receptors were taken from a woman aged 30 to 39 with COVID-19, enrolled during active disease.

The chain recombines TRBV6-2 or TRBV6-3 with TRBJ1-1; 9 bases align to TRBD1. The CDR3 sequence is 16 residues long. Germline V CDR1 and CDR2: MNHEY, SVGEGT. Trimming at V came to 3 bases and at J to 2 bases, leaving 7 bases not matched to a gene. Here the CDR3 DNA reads TGTGCCAGCAGTTATATAACAGGGGGCTTAAACACTGAAGCTTTCTTT. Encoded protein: CASSYITGGLNTEAFF.

CDR3: CASSYIGASYGYTF. The CDR3 DNA sequence: TGTGCCAGCAGTTACATTGGGGCCTCTTATGGCTACACCTTC. The chain combines TRBV6-2 or TRBV6-3 with TRBJ1-2; D is perhaps TRBD1 (5 bases). Germline values: CDR1 MNHEY, CDR2 SVGEGT. This CDR3 is built from 14 residues. Trimming took off 2 bases at V and 5 bases at J, with 12 bases between the two ends.

The CDR3 sequence: CASSQGGLEGEQYF. The CDR3 DNA is TGTGCCAGCAGCCAAGGTGGACTAGAAGGAGAGCAGTACTTC. The chain carries TRBV3-1 (or the pseudogene TRBV3-2) and TRBJ2-7; 7 bases match TRBD2. The CDR3 contains 14 residues. Germline values: CDR1 LGHDT, CDR2 YNNKEL (reference sequence). The V segment lost 1 base and the J segment 7 bases; nucleotides outside the gene matches: 7.

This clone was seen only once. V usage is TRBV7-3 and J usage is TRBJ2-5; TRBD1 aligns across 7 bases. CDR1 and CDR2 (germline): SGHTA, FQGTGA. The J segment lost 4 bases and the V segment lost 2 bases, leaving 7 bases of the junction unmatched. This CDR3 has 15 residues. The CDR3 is CASSLQGGSGETQYF. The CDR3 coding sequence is TGTGCCAGCAGCTTACAAGGGGGCTCCGGAGAGACCCAGTACTTC.

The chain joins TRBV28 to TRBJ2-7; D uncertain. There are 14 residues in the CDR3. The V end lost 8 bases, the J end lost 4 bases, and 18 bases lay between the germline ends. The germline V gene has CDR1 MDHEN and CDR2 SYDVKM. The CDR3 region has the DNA TGTGCCAGCTTACCCAAGACTCGTGGGTACGAGCAGTACTTC. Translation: CASLPKTRGYEQYF.